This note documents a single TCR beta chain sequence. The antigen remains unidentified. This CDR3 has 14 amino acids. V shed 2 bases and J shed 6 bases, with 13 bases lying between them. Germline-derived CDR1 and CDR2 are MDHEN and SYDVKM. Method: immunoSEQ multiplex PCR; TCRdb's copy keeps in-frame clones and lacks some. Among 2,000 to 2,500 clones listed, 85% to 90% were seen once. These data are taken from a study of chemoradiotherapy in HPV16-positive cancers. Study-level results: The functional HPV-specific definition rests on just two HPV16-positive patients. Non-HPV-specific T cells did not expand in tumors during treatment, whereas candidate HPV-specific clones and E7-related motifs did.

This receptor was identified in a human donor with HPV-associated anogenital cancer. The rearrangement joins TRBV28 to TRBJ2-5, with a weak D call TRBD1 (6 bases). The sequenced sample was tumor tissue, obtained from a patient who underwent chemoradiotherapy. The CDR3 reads CASSLPGQGKTQYF. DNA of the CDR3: TGTGCCAGCAGTTTACCGGGACAAGGAAAGACCCAGTACTTC. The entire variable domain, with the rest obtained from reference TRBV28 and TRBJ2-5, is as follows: DVKVTQSSRYLVKRTGEKVFLECVQDMDHENMFWYRQDPGLGLRLIYFSYDVKMKEKGDIPEGYSVSREKKERFSLILESASTNQTSMYLCASSLPGQGKTQYFGPGTRLLVL.